This T cell receptor beta chain was documented in a study of blood T cell repertoires in COVID-19. At the level of the study: Samples representing acute and convalescent COVID-19 were sourced from the United States, Italy and Spain. From T cells, B-cell-depleted T cells, or PBMCs came the material, which was cDNA or gDNA.

The trim removed 6 bases at V and 0 bases at J, leaving 5 bases unmatched. The CDR3 spans 15 residues. Looked up from germline, CDR1 is SGHNT and CDR2 is YYREEE (reference sequence). Original processing notes: Reference gene primer amplification gave estimated nucleated cell counts. Only in-frame clones appear in the TCRdb table, and some are missing; sequencing was by immunoSEQ multiplex PCR. V and J calls and clone size are as listed in that table; D and trimming were resolved from the DNA. Of 200,000 to 300,000 clones in the sample, about 85% were seen once. V and J are TRBV5-4 and TRBJ2-3, with 9 bases identical to TRBD1. The sample comprised peripheral blood. This TCR came from a man aged 55 to 70 with acute or convalescent COVID-19. This CDR3 reads CASIQQGASTDTQYF. CDR3 DNA: TGTGCCAGCATCCAACAGGGGGCTAGCACAGATACGCAGTATTTT.